This entry describes one T cell receptor (beta chain). This entry belongs to a study of blood T cell repertoires in COVID-19. As for the study in general: PBMCs, B-cell-depleted T cells, or T cells provided the cDNA or gDNA that made up the material.

The V and J ends lost 2 bases and 4 bases respectively, with 15 bases between them. The germline CDR1 and CDR2 sequences are SGHRS and YFSETQ. The CDR3 has 15 residues. Per the original methods: Reference gene primer amplification yielded estimated nucleated cell counts. Profiled with immunoSEQ multiplex PCR; TCRdb holds only in-frame clones, not every one. The DNA was the basis for D and trimming; V, J and clone size are from that table. The data hold approximately 300,000 clones, with about 82% observed a single time. The source material was peripheral blood. The receptor was derived from a woman aged 50 to 65 with active or convalescent COVID-19. The chain uses TRBV5-1 and TRBJ1-2, with D possibly matching TRBD1 (5 bases). DNA of the CDR3: TGCGCCAGCAGCTTACCGGACACAGATTCCTATGGCTACACCTTC. Amino acid sequence: CASSLPDTDSYGYTF. The full variable domain, its missing parts supplied by reference TRBV5-1 and TRBJ1-2, is KAGVTQTPRYLIKTRGQQVTLSCSPISGHRSVSWYQQTPGQGLQFLFEYFSETQRNKGNFPGRFSGRQFSNSRSEMNVSTLELGDSALYLCASSLPDTDSYGYTFGSGTRLTVV.